This T cell receptor (beta chain) appears in the sequencing data of a study of T cell responses to AZD1222 COVID-19 vaccine. Here immunoSEQ multiplex PCR was the method, and the copy in TCRdb shows in-frame clones only, minus some. Counted here are 130,000 to 150,000 clones, 82% occurring once; the ten biggest clones make up around 4.1%. A word on this clone: No antigen is known for it.

The study, taken as a whole, reports: The study found vaccine-associated CD4 TCRs spanning spike, dominant at 160-218 and 743-854. All repertoire sampling was performed exclusively after the peak T cell response. The reported proportion of spike-specific TCRs targeting unmutated variant regions was nearly half. Donors in the cohort were predominantly white British and more often female, and clonal diversity was possibly underestimated.

With V trimmed by 6 bases and J by 4 bases, 10 bases remained unmatched. CDR3 length equals 15 residues. Germline V gene lookup returns CDR1 WNHNN and CDR2 SYGVQD (reference sequence). The source of this sequence is an adult in good health. Sample: peripheral blood, taken on day 0 of MenACWY control vaccination. The rearrangement joins TRBV10-1 to TRBJ2-3, with 7 bases identical to TRBD1. As DNA, the CDR3 is TGCGCCAGCAGCATACCGGAAACAGGGGCAGATACGCAGTATTTT. Its protein product is CASSIPETGADTQYF.